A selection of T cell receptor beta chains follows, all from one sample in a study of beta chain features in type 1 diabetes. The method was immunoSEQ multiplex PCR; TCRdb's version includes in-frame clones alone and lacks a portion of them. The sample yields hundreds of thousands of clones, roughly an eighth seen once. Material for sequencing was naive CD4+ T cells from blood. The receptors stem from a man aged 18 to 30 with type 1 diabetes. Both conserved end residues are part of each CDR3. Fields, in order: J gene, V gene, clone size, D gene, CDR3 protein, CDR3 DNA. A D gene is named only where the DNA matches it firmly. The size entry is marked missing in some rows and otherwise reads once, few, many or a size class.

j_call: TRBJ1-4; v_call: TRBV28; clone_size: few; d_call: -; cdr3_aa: CASTLPGSWGEKLFF; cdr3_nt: TGTGCCAGCACCCTCCCAGGGAGTTGGGGCGAAAAACTGTTTTTT
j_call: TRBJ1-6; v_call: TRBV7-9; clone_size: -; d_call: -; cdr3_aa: CASRGESGSPLHF; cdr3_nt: TGTGCCAGCAGGGGGGAATCCGGTTCACCCCTCCACTTT
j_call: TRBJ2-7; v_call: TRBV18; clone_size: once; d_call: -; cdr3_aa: CASSPRDSYEQYF; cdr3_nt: TGTGCCAGCTCACCACGCGATTCCTACGAGCAGTACTTC
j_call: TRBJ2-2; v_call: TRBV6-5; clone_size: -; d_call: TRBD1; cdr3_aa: CASSYYGTGGPGELFF; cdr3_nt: TGTGCCAGCAGTTACTACGGGACAGGGGGCCCCGGGGAGCTGTTTTTT
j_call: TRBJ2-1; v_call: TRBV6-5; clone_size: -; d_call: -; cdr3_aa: CASSYSQVQGRFF; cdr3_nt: TGTGCCAGCAGTTACTCCCAGGTGCAGGGAAGGTTCTTC
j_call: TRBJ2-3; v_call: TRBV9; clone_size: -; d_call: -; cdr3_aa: CASSVGRGTDTQYF; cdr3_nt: TGTGCCAGCAGCGTAGGACGGGGCACAGATACGCAGTATTTT
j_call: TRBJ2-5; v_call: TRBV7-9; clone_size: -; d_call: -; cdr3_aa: CASSSRDTWETQYF; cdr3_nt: TGTGCCAGCAGCTCCCGGGACACCTGGGAGACCCAGTACTTC
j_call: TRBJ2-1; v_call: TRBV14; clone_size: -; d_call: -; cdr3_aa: CASSQEGSPSDNEQFF; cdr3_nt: TGTGCCAGCAGCCAAGAGGGCTCTCCCTCTGACAATGAGCAGTTCTTC
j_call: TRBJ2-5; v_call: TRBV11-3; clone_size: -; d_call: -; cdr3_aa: CASSQSRETQYF; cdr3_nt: TGTGCCAGCAGCCAGTCTCGAGAGACCCAGTACTTC
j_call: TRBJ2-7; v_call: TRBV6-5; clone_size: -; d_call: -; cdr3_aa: CASSYQGRGSYEQYF; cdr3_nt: TGTGCCAGCAGTTACCAAGGGAGAGGCTCCTACGAGCAGTACTTC
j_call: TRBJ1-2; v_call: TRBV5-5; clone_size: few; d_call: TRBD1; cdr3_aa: CASSSVGQRHYGYTF; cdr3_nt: TGTGCCAGCAGCTCCGTGGGACAGCGCCACTATGGCTACACCTTC
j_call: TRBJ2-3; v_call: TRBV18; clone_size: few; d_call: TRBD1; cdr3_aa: CASTGQGGFTDTQYF; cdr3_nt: TGTGCCAGCACCGGACAGGGGGGATTCACAGATACGCAGTATTTT
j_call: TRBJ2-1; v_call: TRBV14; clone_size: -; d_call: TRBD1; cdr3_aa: CASSRQAGQGGDEQFF; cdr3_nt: TGTGCCAGCAGCCGCCAGGCGGGACAGGGAGGGGATGAGCAGTTCTTC
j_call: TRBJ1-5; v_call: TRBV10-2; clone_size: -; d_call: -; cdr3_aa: CASRSLGADQPQHF; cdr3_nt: TGCGCCAGCAGGAGTCTGGGGGCAGATCAGCCCCAGCATTTT
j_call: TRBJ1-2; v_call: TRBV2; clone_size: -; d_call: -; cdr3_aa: CASNAGTGYGYTF; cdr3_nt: TGTGCCAGCAACGCCGGGACCGGCTATGGCTACACCTTC
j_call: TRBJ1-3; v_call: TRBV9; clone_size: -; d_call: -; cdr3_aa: CASSPGRGSSYSGNTIYF; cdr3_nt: TGTGCCAGCAGCCCTGGGAGGGGCTCTTCGTACTCTGGAAACACCATATATTTT
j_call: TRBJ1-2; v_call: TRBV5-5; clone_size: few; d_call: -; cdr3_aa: CASSEGTIGGYTF; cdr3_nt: TGTGCCAGCAGCGAGGGGACAATTGGGGGCTACACCTTC
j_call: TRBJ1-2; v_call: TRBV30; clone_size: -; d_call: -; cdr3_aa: CAWSVMAGYTF; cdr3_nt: TGTGCCTGGAGTGTAATGGCTGGCTACACCTTC
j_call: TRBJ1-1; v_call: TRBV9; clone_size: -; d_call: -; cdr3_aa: CASSVEGGTEAFF; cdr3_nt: TGTGCCAGCAGCGTAGAAGGGGGCACTGAAGCTTTCTTT
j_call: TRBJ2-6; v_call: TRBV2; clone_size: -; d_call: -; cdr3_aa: CASSGGARTNVLTF; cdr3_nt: TGTGCCAGCAGTGGGGGGGCGCGCACCAACGTCCTGACTTTC
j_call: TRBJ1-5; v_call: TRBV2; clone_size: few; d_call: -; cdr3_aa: CASSPGGGNQPQHF; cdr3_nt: TGTGCCAGCAGCCCCGGAGGCGGCAATCAGCCCCAGCATTTT
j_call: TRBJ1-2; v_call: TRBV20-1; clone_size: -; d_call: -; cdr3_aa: CSATAGNGYTF; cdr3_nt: TGCAGTGCTACAGCAGGGAACGGCTACACCTTC
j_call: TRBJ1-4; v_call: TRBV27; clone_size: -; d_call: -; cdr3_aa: CASQGVSANEKLFF; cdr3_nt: TGTGCCAGCCAGGGCGTTTCGGCTAATGAAAAACTGTTTTTT
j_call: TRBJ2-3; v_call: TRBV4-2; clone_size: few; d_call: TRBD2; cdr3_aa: CASSQGASAGGLADTQYF; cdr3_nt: TGTGCCAGCAGCCAAGGGGCGTCAGCGGGGGGGCTTGCAGATACGCAGTATTTT
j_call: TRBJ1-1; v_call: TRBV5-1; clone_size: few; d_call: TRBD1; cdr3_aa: CASSVGQSGTEAFF; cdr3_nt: TGCGCCAGCAGCGTGGGACAGAGTGGCACTGAAGCTTTCTTT
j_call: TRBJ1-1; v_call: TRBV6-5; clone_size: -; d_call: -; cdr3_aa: CASKREGGTEAFF; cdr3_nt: TGTGCCAGCAAGCGGGAAGGGGGCACTGAAGCTTTCTTT
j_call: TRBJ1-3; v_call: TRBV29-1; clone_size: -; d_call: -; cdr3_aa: CSVKGPRDWVAEYF; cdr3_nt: TGCAGCGTTAAAGGCCCACGGGATTGGGTCGCAGAGTATTTT
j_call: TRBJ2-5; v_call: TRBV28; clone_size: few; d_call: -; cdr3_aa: CASRLSETQYF; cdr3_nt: TGTGCCAGCAGATTATCAGAGACCCAGTACTTC
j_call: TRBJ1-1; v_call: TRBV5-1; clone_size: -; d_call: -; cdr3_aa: CASSLVGDGDTEAFF; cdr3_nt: TGCGCCAGCAGCTTGGTCGGGGACGGGGACACTGAAGCTTTCTTT
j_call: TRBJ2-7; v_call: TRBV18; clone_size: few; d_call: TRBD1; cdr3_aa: CASSSGTGTNEQYF; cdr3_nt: TGTGCCAGCTCATCCGGGACAGGAACTAATGAGCAGTACTTC
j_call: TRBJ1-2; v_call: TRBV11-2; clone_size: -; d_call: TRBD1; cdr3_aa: CASSPDRGLGYTF; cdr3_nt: TGTGCCAGCAGCCCTGACAGGGGCCTCGGCTACACCTTC
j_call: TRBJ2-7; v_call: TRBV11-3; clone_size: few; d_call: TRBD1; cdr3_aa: CASSAADRASEQYF; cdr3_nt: TGTGCCAGCAGCGCCGCAGACAGGGCGTCCGAGCAGTACTTC
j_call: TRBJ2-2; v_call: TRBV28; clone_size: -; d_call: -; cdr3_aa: CASTSPDRNTGELFF; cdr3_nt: TGTGCCAGCACCTCCCCCGACAGAAACACCGGGGAGCTGTTTTTT
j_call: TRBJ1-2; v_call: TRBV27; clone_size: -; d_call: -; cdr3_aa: CASSFNNLRGYTF; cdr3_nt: TGTGCCAGCAGTTTCAATAATCTTCGCGGCTACACCTTC
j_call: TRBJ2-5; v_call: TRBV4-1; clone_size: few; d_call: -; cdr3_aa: CASSQDSRSRGGETQYF; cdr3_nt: TGCGCCAGCAGCCAAGATTCAAGGTCCCGAGGTGGGGAGACCCAGTACTTC
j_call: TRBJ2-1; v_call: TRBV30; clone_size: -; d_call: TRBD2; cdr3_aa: CAWETSGGVYEQFF; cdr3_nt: TGTGCCTGGGAGACTAGCGGGGGGGTCTATGAGCAGTTCTTC
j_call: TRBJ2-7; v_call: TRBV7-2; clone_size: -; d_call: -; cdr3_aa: CASSSRQLYEQYF; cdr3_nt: TGTGCCAGCAGCTCCCGACAGCTCTACGAGCAGTACTTC
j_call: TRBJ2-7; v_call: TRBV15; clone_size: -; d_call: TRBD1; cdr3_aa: CATSSHPGTGYTYEQYF; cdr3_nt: TGTGCCACCAGCAGTCACCCCGGGACAGGGTATACCTACGAGCAGTACTTC
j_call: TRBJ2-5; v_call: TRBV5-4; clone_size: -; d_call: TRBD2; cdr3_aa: CASSSPSGGIQETQYF; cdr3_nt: TGTGCCAGCAGCTCCCCTAGCGGGGGTATCCAAGAGACCCAGTACTTC
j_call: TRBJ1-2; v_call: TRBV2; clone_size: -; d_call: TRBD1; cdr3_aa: CASSPDAGTALGYGYTF; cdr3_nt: TGTGCCAGCAGTCCTGATGCCGGGACAGCTTTAGGCTATGGCTACACCTTC
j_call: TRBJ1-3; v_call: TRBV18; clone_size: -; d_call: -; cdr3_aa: CASSPGRSGNTIYF; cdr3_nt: TGTGCCAGCTCACCAGGACGTAGTGGAAACACCATATATTTT
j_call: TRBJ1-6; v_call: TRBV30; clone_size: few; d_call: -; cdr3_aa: CASTNGGSLGNSPLHF; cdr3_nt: TGTGCCAGTACAAACGGGGGAAGTCTCGGTAATTCACCCCTCCACTTT
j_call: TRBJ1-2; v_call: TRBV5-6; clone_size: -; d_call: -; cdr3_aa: CASSFPTGKDGYTF; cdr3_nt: TGTGCCAGCAGCTTTCCCACGGGAAAAGATGGCTACACCTTC
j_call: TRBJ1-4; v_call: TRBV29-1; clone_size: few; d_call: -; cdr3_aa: CSARAGATNEKLFF; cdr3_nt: TGCAGCGCGCGGGCGGGGGCAACTAATGAAAAACTGTTTTTT
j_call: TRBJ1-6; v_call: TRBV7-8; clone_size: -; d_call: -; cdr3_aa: CASSSDPGWNSPLHF; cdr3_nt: TGTGCCAGCAGCTCCGACCCCGGATGGAATTCACCCCTCCACTTT
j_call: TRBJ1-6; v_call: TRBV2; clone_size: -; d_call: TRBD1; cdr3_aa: CASSEEGQGNNSPLHF; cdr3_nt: TGTGCCAGCAGTGAAGAGGGACAGGGCAACAATTCACCCCTCCACTTT
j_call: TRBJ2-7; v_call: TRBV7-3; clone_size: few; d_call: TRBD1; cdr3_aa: CASSPGDRGYEQYF; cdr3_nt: TGTGCCAGCAGCCCGGGGGACAGGGGCTACGAGCAGTACTTC
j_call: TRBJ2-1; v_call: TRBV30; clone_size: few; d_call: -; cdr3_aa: CAWSGGNDEQFF; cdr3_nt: TGTGCCTGGAGCGGGGGTAACGATGAGCAGTTCTTC
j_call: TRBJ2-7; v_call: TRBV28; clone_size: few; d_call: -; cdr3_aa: CASSPTSLLPYEQYF; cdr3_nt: TGTGCCAGCAGTCCCACATCCTTACTCCCCTACGAGCAGTACTTC
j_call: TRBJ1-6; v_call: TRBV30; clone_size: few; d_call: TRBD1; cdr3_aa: CAWSVQDRGQSPLHF; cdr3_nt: TGTGCCTGGAGTGTACAGGACAGGGGGCAATCACCCCTCCACTTT
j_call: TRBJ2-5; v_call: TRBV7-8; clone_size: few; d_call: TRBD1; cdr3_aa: CASSLRGLQETQYF; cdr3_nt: TGTGCCAGCAGCTTAAGGGGGCTCCAAGAGACCCAGTACTTC
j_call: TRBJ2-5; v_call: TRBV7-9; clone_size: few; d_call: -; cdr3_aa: CASSPIAHETQYF; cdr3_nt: TGTGCCAGCAGCCCTATCGCCCACGAGACCCAGTACTTC
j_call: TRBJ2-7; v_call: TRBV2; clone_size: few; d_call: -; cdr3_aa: CASGRMIAYEQYF; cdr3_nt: TGTGCCAGCGGGAGGATGATAGCCTACGAGCAGTACTTC